These 32 T cell receptor beta chains share one sample of origin, sequenced in a study of blood T cell repertoires in COVID-19. TCRdb's table, derived via immunoSEQ multiplex PCR, lists solely in-frame clones and lacks some. The repertoire holds 120,000 or so clones, around four fifths seen once, with just under 25% in the top ten. Sequenced material: peripheral blood. Receptor source: a human donor in a cohort sampled during active COVID-19.

This clone was recorded only once. This rearrangement joins TRBV5-1 to TRBJ2-5; 7 bases fit TRBD2. Germline V CDR1 and CDR2: SGHRS, YFSETQ. The V segment lost 4 bases and the J segment 2 bases; nucleotides outside the gene matches: 2. The CDR3 runs to 13 residues. The chain's CDR3 is CASSASGQETQYF. CDR3 sequence (DNA): TGCGCCAGCAGCGCTAGCGGTCAAGAGACCCAGTACTTC.

This chain uses TRBV7-2 with TRBJ1-1, with no clear D. This CDR3 comprises 16 residues. V was clipped by 5 bases and J by 3 bases, with 19 bases between them. Looked up from germline, CDR1 is SGHTA and CDR2 is FQGNSA. CDR3: CASSKPGREWDTEAFF. CDR3 DNA: TGTGCCAGCAGCAAACCCGGGAGAGAATGGGACACTGAAGCTTTCTTT. The whole variable domain, remainder taken from reference TRBV7-2 and TRBJ1-1, is GAGVSQSPSNKVTEKGKDVELRCDPISGHTALYWYRQSLGQGLEFLIYFQGNSAPDKSGLPSDRFSAERTGGSVSTLTIQRTQQEDSAVYLCASSKPGREWDTEAFFGQGTRLTVV.

CDR3 DNA: TGCAGCGCCGGGACTCCTCTCGGTATGACTAATGAAAAACTGTTTTTT. Encoded protein: CSAGTPLGMTNEKLFF. This chain joins TRBV29-1 and TRBJ1-4, with D maybe TRBD1 (5 bases). Deletions cut 7 bases from V and 2 bases from J, with 20 bases between. The CDR3 has 16 residues. Germline assignment: CDR1 SQVTM and CDR2 ANQGSEA.

The genes are TRBV6-5 and TRBJ2-7; TRBD2 agrees at 7 bases. V shed 4 bases, J shed 6 bases, and the junction held 15 bases outside the gene matches. The germline V gene encodes CDR1 MNHEY and CDR2 SVGAGI. CDR3 size: 16 residues. The CDR3 region is CASSSDGRVGPAEQYF. CDR3 coding DNA: TGTGCCAGCAGTTCGGATGGGAGGGTGGGTCCGGCCGAGCAGTACTTC.

This chain uses TRBV5-4 with TRBJ2-3, with 8 bases aligning to TRBD2. Unmatched junction bases numbered 4, after V lost 5 bases and J lost 2 bases. Germline V gene data show CDR1 as SGHNT and CDR2 as YYREEE (reference sequence). CDR3 length equals 14 residues. This CDR3 reads CASRSAGATDTQYF. CDR3 bases: TGTGCCAGCAGGTCAGCGGGAGCCACAGATACGCAGTATTTT.

This chain links TRBV9 with TRBJ2-1; 10 nucleotides agree with TRBD2. This CDR3 is 15 amino acids long. Germline CDR1 is SGDLS and CDR2 is YYNGEE. V lost 0 bases and J lost 9; bases outside the gene matches: 6. For the CDR3, the DNA is TGTGCCAGCAGCGTAGATATAGCGGGGGGCTTTGAGCAGTTCTTC. Protein: CASSVDIAGGFEQFF.

This clone came up once. Without the conserved terminal phenylalanine or tryptophan, this CDR3 likely stems from a read error. It is unclear where the CDR3 begins or ends on the DNA, so no DNA is shown, and the CDR3 is as TCRdb lists it. This chain uses TRBV28 with TRBJ1-1; TRBD1 reflects the table's D call only, with no check against the DNA. The CDR3 is 13 amino acids in total, end residues counted. Germline V gives CDR1 MDHEN, CDR2 SYDVKM. The CDR3: CASSLSDTEHVEV.

The chain carries TRBV28 and TRBJ2-7, with 10 bases lining up with TRBD1. V trimming: 6 bases; J trimming: 5 bases; junction bases outside the gene matches: 4. The CDR3 is 13 amino acids. Germline CDR1 and CDR2: MDHEN and SYDVKM. The CDR3: CASRGQGLDEQYF. Here the CDR3 DNA reads TGTGCCAGCAGGGGACAGGGGCTTGACGAGCAGTACTTC. Full variable domain (outside the CDR3, taken from reference TRBV28 and TRBJ2-7): DVKVTQSSRYLVKRTGEKVFLECVQDMDHENMFWYRQDPGLGLRLIYFSYDVKMKEKGDIPEGYSVSREKKERFSLILESASTNQTSMYLCASRGQGLDEQYFGPGTRLTVT.

This clone was seen a handful of times. The chain combines TRBV18 with TRBJ1-5; 7 bases fit TRBD1. The CDR3 is made up of 14 amino acids. Germline V gene sequence: CDR1 KGHSH, CDR2 LQKENI. With V trimmed by 6 bases and J by 3 bases, 5 bases remained unmatched. CDR3 protein: CASSQGQVNQPQHF. The CDR3 DNA reads as TGTGCCAGCTCGCAAGGACAGGTCAATCAGCCCCAGCATTTT.

The V call is TRBV13, the J call TRBJ1-3; no definite D call. V was trimmed by 5 bases and J by 4 bases, leaving 12 bases between them. This CDR3 has 14 residues. Germline-derived CDR1 and CDR2 are PRHDT and FYEKMQ (reference sequence). The CDR3 DNA is TGTGCCAGCAGCCCACCCCCCGGGGGAAACACCATATATTTT. Residues: CASSPPPGGNTIYF.

The rearrangement uses TRBV7-3 and TRBJ2-1; 13 bases align to TRBD2. The CDR3 runs 14 residues. After removal of 6 bases from V and 6 bases from J, the junction contained 2 bases not matched to a gene. Per germline, CDR1 SGHTA and CDR2 FQGTGA. The CDR3 nucleotides are TGTGCCAGCAGTCGGACTAGCGGGAGCAATGAGCAGTTCTTC. This sequence encodes CASSRTSGSNEQFF.

This clone was detected only once. The same CDR3 is also encoded by other DNA sequences in this sample. This rearrangement joins TRBV19 to TRBJ1-1; D remains unclear. Between the trimmed V and J ends, which lost 3 bases and 5 bases, there was a span of 10 bases. The CDR3 consists of 13 residues. Germline V gene sequence: CDR1 LNHDA, CDR2 SQIVND (reference sequence). This CDR3 is CASSMRGGTEAFF. In DNA, the CDR3 is TGTGCCAGTAGTATGAGAGGAGGGACTGAAGCTTTCTTT.

The chain combines TRBV30 with TRBJ2-7, with TRBD1 identical over 9 bases. V trimming: 3 bases; J trimming: 13 bases; junction bases outside the gene matches: 10. The CDR3 consists of 12 residues. Germline assignment: CDR1 GTSNPN and CDR2 SVGIG (reference sequence). CDR3 residues: CAWRELQGADYF. The DNA of the CDR3 is TGTGCCTGGAGAGAGTTACAGGGGGCGGACTACTTC.

The J gene is TRBJ1-6, the V gene TRBV7-2; TRBD1 is a possible D gene (6 bases). This CDR3 contains 16 residues. Germline assignment: CDR1 SGHTA and CDR2 FQGNSA. Between the trimmed V and J ends, which lost 6 bases and 6 bases, there was a span of 18 bases. The CDR3, as DNA: TGTGCCAGCAGTTCTATCGGACAGAGAGCTAATTCACCCCTCCACTTT. It codes for CASSSIGQRANSPLHF.

DNA for the CDR3: TGTGCCAGCGCCCGGTTGACAGGGGGTTACGAGCAGTACTTC. Its protein is CASARLTGGYEQYF. This chain links TRBV7-9 with TRBJ2-7, with 9 bases identical to TRBD1. Losses at the gene ends were 8 bases for V and 4 bases for J; bases not matched to a gene: 9. In germline, CDR1 is SEHNR, CDR2 FQNEAQ (reference sequence). This CDR3 region has 14 residues.

This clone has only a few counts. This chain connects TRBV19 to TRBJ1-1; D is ambiguous. The CDR3 contains 14 residues. Germline V gene sequence: CDR1 LNHDA, CDR2 SQIVND (reference sequence). Trimming removed 3 bases from V and 1 base from J, with 9 bases in between. The CDR3 spells CASSMWEGNTEAFF. CDR3 bases: TGTGCCAGTAGTATGTGGGAGGGGAACACTGAAGCTTTCTTT. The whole variable domain, remainder taken from reference TRBV19 and TRBJ1-1, is DGGITQSPKYLFRKEGQNVTLSCEQNLNHDAMYWYRQDPGQGLRLIYYSQIVNDFQKGDIAEGYSVSREKKESFPLTVTSAQKNPTAFYLCASSMWEGNTEAFFGQGTRLTVV.

The CDR3 coding sequence is TGTGCCAGTAGTATAAAGGGGACAGGGGGTCGCAATCAGCCCCAGCATTTT. Its protein is CASSIKGTGGRNQPQHF. The gene calls are TRBV19 and TRBJ1-5; 11 bases align to TRBD1. V was pared by 2 bases and J by 2 bases, with 5 bases of the junction left unmatched. Germline CDR1 and CDR2: LNHDA and SQIVND (reference sequence). CDR3 size: 17 residues.

The chain recombines TRBV6-2 or TRBV6-3 with TRBJ1-1; TRBD1 matches at 12 bases. Germline lookup yields CDR1 MNHEY and CDR2 SVGEGT. The CDR3 runs 15 residues. Trimming at V came to 2 bases and at J to 4 bases, leaving 2 bases not matched to a gene. This CDR3 reads CASSYGTGGRTEAFF. CDR3 nucleotide sequence: TGTGCCAGCAGTTACGGGACAGGGGGCCGCACTGAAGCTTTCTTT.

V and J are TRBV6-5 and TRBJ2-2; maybe TRBD1 (6 bases). The germline V gene has CDR1 MNHEY and CDR2 SVGAGI. The CDR3 is made up of 15 amino acids. V was pared by 6 bases and J by 0 bases, with 11 bases between. CDR3: CASRRQDPNTGELFF. The CDR3, as DNA: TGTGCCAGCAGAAGACAGGACCCGAACACCGGGGAGCTGTTTTTT.

V gene TRBV2 combines with J gene TRBJ2-3; 8 bases are shared with TRBD2. The CDR3 spans 13 residues. The germline V gene encodes CDR1 SNHLY and CDR2 FYNNEI. The J segment lost 4 bases and the V segment lost 4 bases, leaving 1 base of the junction unmatched. Here the CDR3 reads CASSVLAADTQYF. The CDR3 DNA reads as TGTGCCAGCAGTGTACTAGCGGCAGATACGCAGTATTTT.

The V gene is TRBV6-1, the J gene TRBJ1-5; D not resolved. Germline V CDR1 and CDR2: MNHNS, SASEGT. With 2 bases removed from V and 5 bases from J, the gap between germline ends came to 16 bases. The CDR3 is 16 residues long. CDR3 sequence: CASSERKMAGDQPQHF. DNA for the CDR3: TGTGCCAGCAGTGAACGCAAAATGGCCGGAGATCAGCCCCAGCATTTT.

The chain combines TRBV5-6 with TRBJ1-2, with 7 bases matching TRBD1. The germline gives CDR1 SGHDT, CDR2 YYEEEE. J gave up 4 bases and V 4 bases, and 10 bases lay outside the gene matches. The CDR3 runs 15 residues. The CDR3 DNA reads as TGTGCCAGCAGCCCCCGGAGACAGGGTGGCTATGGCTACACCTTC. This translates into CASSPRRQGGYGYTF.

The chain couples TRBV29-1 to TRBJ1-1; D is unresolved. Trimming shortened V by 3 bases and J by 8 bases, and 13 bases separated the two germline ends. In germline, CDR1 is SQVTM, CDR2 ANQGSEA. This CDR3 has 12 residues. Here the CDR3 reads CSVDRQAREAFF. The CDR3 nucleotides read TGCAGCGTTGATCGGCAGGCCCGGGAAGCTTTCTTT.

This clone was detected only a few times. The chain links TRBV7-9 to TRBJ1-2; no clear D. Trimming shortened V by 7 bases and J by 0 bases, and 6 bases separated the two germline ends. This CDR3 has 12 residues. Germline V gives CDR1 SEHNR, CDR2 FQNEAQ (reference sequence). The CDR3 loop reads CASTASNYGYTF. The CDR3 bases are TGTGCCAGCACCGCGTCTAACTATGGCTACACCTTC.

Here the CDR3 DNA reads TGTGCCAGCAGCTTAGAGGCAGCGAACTATGGCTACACCTTC. This gives the protein CASSLEAANYGYTF. The chain carries TRBV7-8 and TRBJ1-2, with D hard to call. Between the trimmed V and J ends, which lost 1 base and 2 bases, there was a span of 8 bases. The CDR3 sequence is 14 residues long. The V gene's germline CDR1 is SGHVS and CDR2 FQNEAQ. The variable domain in full, completed from reference TRBV7-8 and TRBJ1-2, reads GAGVSQSPRYKVAKRGQDVALRCDPISGHVSLFWYQQALGQGPEFLTYFQNEAQLDKSGLPSDRFFAERPEGSVSTLKIQRTQQEDSAVYLCASSLEAANYGYTFGSGTRLTVV.

This clone occurred a few times. In DNA form, the CDR3 reads TGTGCCAGCAGCAAACTACCGGGACAGACGTACCAAGAGACCCAGTACTTC. Its translation is CASSKLPGQTYQETQYF. The chain uses TRBV7-9 and TRBJ2-5; 7 bases align to TRBD1. Per germline, CDR1 SEHNR and CDR2 FQNEAQ (reference sequence). The V gene end was trimmed by 5 bases and the J gene end by 0 bases; junction bases not matched to a gene: 12. The length of the CDR3 is 17 residues.

The rearrangement joins TRBV5-1 to TRBJ2-1; 13 bases are a match to TRBD2. V lost 8 bases to trimming and J lost 7 bases; unmatched junction nucleotides: 12. This CDR3 comprises 16 residues. Germline assignment: CDR1 SGHRS and CDR2 YFSETQ. The CDR3 protein is CASQPLGTSGINEQFF. CDR3 sequence (DNA): TGCGCCAGTCAGCCCCTCGGGACTAGCGGGATTAATGAGCAGTTCTTC.

V is TRBV18 and J is TRBJ2-1, with 13 positions matching TRBD2. Germline CDR1 and CDR2: KGHSH and LQKENI. The CDR3 covers 19 residues. The trim removed 6 bases at V and 0 bases at J, leaving 11 bases unmatched. The CDR3 nucleotides are TGTGCCAGCTCCCTTCGACTAGCGGGAGGTCCGAGCTCCTACAATGAGCAGTTCTTC. Protein sequence: CASSLRLAGGPSSYNEQFF. Together with reference TRBV18 and TRBJ2-1, the CDR3 gives the full variable domain: NAGVMQNPRHLVRRRGQEARLRCSPMKGHSHVYWYRQLPEEGLKFMVYLQKENIIDESGMPKERFSAEFPKEGPSILRIQQVVRGDSAAYFCASSLRLAGGPSSYNEQFFGPGTRLTVL.

This clone was detected only a few times. The chain uses TRBV19 and TRBJ1-2, with TRBD1 identical over 7 bases. The length of the CDR3 is 12 residues. Germline loops: CDR1 LNHDA, CDR2 SQIVND (reference sequence). Unmatched junction bases numbered 4, after V lost 10 bases and J lost 2 bases. The CDR3 DNA sequence: TGTGCCACCGAGGACAGGAACTATGGCTACACCTTC. As protein: CATEDRNYGYTF.

This rearrangement joins TRBV7-2 to TRBJ2-1; 12 bases map to TRBD2. The CDR3 totals 17 residues. Germline CDR1 reads SGHTA; CDR2 reads FQGNSA. V gave up 4 bases and J gave up 4 bases; unmatched junction bases: 8. In DNA form, the CDR3 reads TGTGCCAGCAGCTCCTCCCTAGCGGGGGGGATTTACAATGAGCAGTTCTTC. Protein: CASSSSLAGGIYNEQFF. Full variable domain (missing parts from reference TRBV7-2 and TRBJ2-1): GAGVSQSPSNKVTEKGKDVELRCDPISGHTALYWYRQSLGQGLEFLIYFQGNSAPDKSGLPSDRFSAERTGGSVSTLTIQRTQQEDSAVYLCASSSSLAGGIYNEQFFGPGTRLTVL.

The chain employs TRBV28 and TRBJ1-1; 7 bases fit TRBD1. The length of the CDR3 is 12 residues. The trim removed 5 bases at V and 10 bases at J, leaving 7 bases unmatched. CDR1 and CDR2 from the germline V gene are MDHEN and SYDVKM. The CDR3 spells CASSTTGFGAFF. The CDR3 coding sequence is TGTGCCAGCAGTACGACAGGGTTTGGAGCTTTCTTT.

In its sample, this clone was seen a few times. This sequence joins TRBV19 and TRBJ2-2; 8 positions match TRBD1. The CDR3 sequence is 14 residues long. V shed 6 bases, J shed 6 bases, and the junction held 6 bases outside the gene matches. Germline V CDR1 and CDR2: LNHDA, SQIVND (reference sequence). The CDR3 protein is CASRRQGWAGELFF. Here the CDR3 DNA reads TGTGCCAGTAGGAGACAGGGGTGGGCCGGGGAGCTGTTTTTT.